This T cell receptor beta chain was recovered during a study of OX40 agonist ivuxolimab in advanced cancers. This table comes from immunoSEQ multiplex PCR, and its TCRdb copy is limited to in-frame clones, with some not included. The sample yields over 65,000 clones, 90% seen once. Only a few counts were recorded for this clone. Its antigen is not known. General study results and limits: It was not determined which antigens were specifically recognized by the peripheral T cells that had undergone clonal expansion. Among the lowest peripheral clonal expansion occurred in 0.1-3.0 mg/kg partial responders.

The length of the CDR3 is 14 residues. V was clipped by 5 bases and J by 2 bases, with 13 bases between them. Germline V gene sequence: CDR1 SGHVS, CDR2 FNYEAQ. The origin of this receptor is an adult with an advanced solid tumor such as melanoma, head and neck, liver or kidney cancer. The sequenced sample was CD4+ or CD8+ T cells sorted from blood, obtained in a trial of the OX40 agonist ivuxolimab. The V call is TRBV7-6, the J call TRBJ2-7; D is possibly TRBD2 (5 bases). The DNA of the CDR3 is TGTGCCAGCAGCCCCGGAGGAGGAGCCTACGAGCAGTACTTC. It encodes CASSPGGGAYEQYF.